Below are 8 T cell receptor beta chains sequenced from a single sample in a study of naive and memory T cell subsets. Both TRBC1 and TRBC2 were covered by a beta constant-region primer of two equimolar oligonucleotides. Nested alpha and beta constant-region primers with the SP2 primer drove four PCR rounds on ligated cDNA. TCRdb recomputed calls from the UMI-ligation and nested PCR reads with MiXCR, one row per CDR3 protein. The table lists approximately 140,000 distinct CDR3 sequences, about 20% of them singletons. Which antigens these TCRs recognize remains unknown. General observations from the study: Especially in CD8 cells, naive repertoires contained a few larger clonotypes, possibly CD45RA-re-expressing memory cells.

The sequenced sample consisted of naive CD8+ T cells from blood. The receptors shown here come from a human donor in good health.

The rearrangement uses TRBV25-1 and TRBJ2-7, with 7 bases aligning to TRBD1. From germline, CDR1 is MGHDK and CDR2 SYGVNS. The CDR3 covers 14 residues. V shed 10 bases, J shed 5 bases, and the junction held 14 bases outside the gene matches. The chain's CDR3 is CATQGQLYRDEQYF. DNA of the CDR3: TGTGCCACCCAGGGACAGCTCTATCGGGACGAGCAGTACTTC.

The chain couples TRBV7-9 to TRBJ2-7; D remains ambiguous. This CDR3 comprises 12 residues. V was clipped by 1 base and J by 8 bases, with 9 bases between them. Germline V gene lookup returns CDR1 SEHNR and CDR2 FQNEAQ (reference sequence). CDR3 DNA: TGTGCCAGCAGCTTAGTGGGTACCCAGCAGTACTTC. As protein: CASSLVGTQQYF.

A few counts support this clonotype. The chain recombines TRBV12-5 with TRBJ2-3, with 13 bases aligning to TRBD2. The V and J ends lost 0 bases and 2 bases, in that order; junction bases with no gene match: 11. CDR1 and CDR2 from the germline V gene are LGHNT and FRNRAP. The CDR3 contains 20 residues. CDR3 residues: CASGLVLTSGRVGLTDTQYF. The CDR3 coding sequence is TGTGCTAGTGGTTTGGTACTAACTAGCGGGAGGGTGGGGCTCACAGATACGCAGTATTTT.

The chain carries TRBV12-3 or TRBV12-4 and TRBJ2-2, with D possibly TRBD1 on 5 matching bases. CDR3 length: 15 residues. V was clipped by 7 bases and J by 0 bases, with 12 bases between them. CDR3 region: CASTPGWANTGELFF. The CDR3 DNA sequence: TGTGCCAGCACCCCAGGGTGGGCGAACACCGGGGAGCTGTTTTTT.

This chain links TRBV29-1 with TRBJ2-7; TRBD1 agrees at 8 bases. Germline assignment: CDR1 SQVTM and CDR2 ANQGSEA. The ends lost 4 bases at V and 3 bases at J; junction bases unmatched: 2. This CDR3 contains 12 residues. CDR3 in DNA: TGCAGCGTTGCAGGGGGCCTCTACGAGCAGTACTTC. Translated: CSVAGGLYEQYF.

This clonotype was recorded a few times. The J gene is TRBJ2-1, the V gene TRBV10-3, with a weak D call TRBD1 (6 bases). The CDR3 is made up of 11 amino acids. The V gene's germline CDR1 is ENHRY and CDR2 SYGVKD. The V and J ends lost 10 bases and 6 bases respectively, with 10 bases between them. CDR3 coding DNA: TGTGCCAGCGAACAGGGCAATGAGCAGTTCTTC. Translation: CASEQGNEQFF.

In this sample, this clonotype turned up once. The CDR3 reads CASSLAPGQDTDTQYF. CDR3 DNA sequence: TGTGCCAGCAGCTTGGCCCCGGGACAGGACACAGATACGCAGTATTTT. J is TRBJ2-3 and V is TRBV5-5; 8 nucleotides align to TRBD1. CDR3 length: 16 amino acids. CDR1 and CDR2 (germline): SGHKS, YYEKEE (reference sequence). Unmatched junction bases numbered 5, after V lost 0 bases and J lost 2 bases.

This clonotype turned up a few times. The chain carries TRBV7-8 and TRBJ1-1; D is possibly TRBD1 (5 bases). CDR1 is SGHVS and CDR2 is FQNEAQ in the germline V gene. The CDR3 runs to 12 residues. Trimming took 6 bases from V and 11 from J, leaving 16 bases between them. CDR3: CASSLLGGAAFF. The CDR3 DNA follows: TGTGCCAGCAGTCTGCTTGGGGGAGCGGCTTTCTTT.